What follows are 16 T cell receptor beta chains derived from one specimen sequenced in a study of blood T cell repertoires in COVID-19. Sequencing used immunoSEQ multiplex PCR; TCRdb keeps in-frame clones, though not all of them. The sample gives over 90,000 clones, approximately 86% of which show up once; approximately 13% is in the top ten. The specimen was peripheral blood. Source of these receptors: an older woman in a cohort sampled during active or convalescent COVID-19.

The V gene is TRBV9, the J gene TRBJ2-7; the match to TRBD1 covers 10 bases. Looked up from germline, CDR1 is SGDLS and CDR2 is YYNGEE. The V segment lost 0 bases and the J segment 5 bases; nucleotides outside the gene matches: 5. This CDR3 spans 15 amino acids. The CDR3 nucleotides are TGTGCCAGCAGCGTAGAGGGGACAGGGGCCCACGAGCAGTACTTC. Translated, it gives CASSVEGTGAHEQYF. Full variable domain (rest looked up from reference TRBV9 and TRBJ2-7): DSGVTQTPKHLITATGQRVTLRCSPRSGDLSVYWYQQSLDQGLQFLIQYYNGEERAKGNILERFSAQQFPDLHSELNLSSLELGDSALYFCASSVEGTGAHEQYFGPGTRLTVT.

This clone was seen only once. The V gene is TRBV9, the J gene TRBJ2-3, with D possibly matching TRBD2 (5 bases). Trimming left V 0 bases short and J 2 bases short, with 7 bases between. Germline CDR1 reads SGDLS; CDR2 reads YYNGEE. The CDR3 loop spans 14 amino acids. In nucleotides, the CDR3 is TGTGCCAGCAGCGTAGTCGGGATCACAGATACGCAGTATTTT. This codes for CASSVVGITDTQYF.

The chain is built from TRBV28 and TRBJ1-2, with 9 bases lining up with TRBD1. Trimming at V came to 8 bases and at J to 8 bases, leaving 6 bases not matched to a gene. The CDR3 totals 12 residues. Per germline, CDR1 MDHEN and CDR2 SYDVKM. The CDR3 coding sequence is TGTGCCAGCCTGGGACAGGGAAAAGGCTACACCTTC. Protein: CASLGQGKGYTF.

The chain carries TRBV3-1 (or the pseudogene TRBV3-2) and TRBJ2-2, with 10 bases lining up with TRBD2. From germline, CDR1 is LGHDT and CDR2 YNNKEL (reference sequence). The length of the CDR3 is 17 residues. Trimming cost V 0 bases and J 5 bases; bases outside gene matches: 6. CDR3 amino acids: CASSQEGAGGQTGELFF. CDR3 bases: TGTGCCAGCAGCCAAGAGGGAGCGGGAGGGCAAACCGGGGAGCTGTTTTTT.

CDR3 sequence (DNA): TGTGCCAGCAGTTTAGGCAGGAAGGGGACCGGGGAGCTGTTTTTT. This codes for CASSLGRKGTGELFF. The chain carries TRBV27 and TRBJ2-2, with D maybe TRBD1 (5 bases). Germline lookup yields CDR1 MNHEY and CDR2 SMNVEV (reference sequence). The CDR3 covers 15 residues. V lost 2 bases and J 5 bases, leaving 12 bases between the germline ends.

The chain uses TRBV9 and TRBJ2-1; maybe TRBD2 (6 bases). The V gene lost 3 bases and the J gene lost 4 bases, with 11 bases spanning the gap. The V gene's germline CDR1 is SGDLS and CDR2 YYNGEE. This CDR3 is 14 amino acids long. The CDR3 protein is CASSDQDYYNEQFF. The CDR3 coding sequence is TGTGCCAGCAGCGACCAGGACTATTACAATGAGCAGTTCTTC.

This chain links TRBV6-5 with TRBJ1-5; D remains unclear. Germline values: CDR1 MNHEY, CDR2 SVGAGI. This CDR3 is built from 12 residues. Deletions cut 8 bases from V and 5 bases from J, with 10 bases between. CDR3 protein: CASWEVYQPQHF. Here the CDR3 DNA reads TGTGCCAGCTGGGAGGTCTATCAGCCCCAGCATTTT.

This sequence joins TRBV4-2 and TRBJ2-7; 7 nucleotides line up with TRBD2. This CDR3 region has 16 residues. The germline V gene encodes CDR1 LGHNA and CDR2 YNFKEQ. The V and J ends lost 1 base and 6 bases, in that order; junction bases with no gene match: 12. Here the CDR3 DNA reads TGTGCCAGCAGCCAAGCGGCGGGAGCATTGGGGGGCGAGCAGTACTTC. The encoded protein is CASSQAAGALGGEQYF.

The chain is built from TRBV29-1 and TRBJ2-1; the D gene is possibly TRBD1 (6 bases). Trimming cost V 7 bases and J 6 bases, with 10 bases left between them. CDR1 is SQVTM and CDR2 is ANQGSEA in the germline V gene. This CDR3 has 11 residues. In nucleotides, the CDR3 is TGCAGCGGGGCAGGGGTCAATGAGCAGTTCTTC. Translated: CSGAGVNEQFF.

The chain has TRBV28 and TRBJ1-5, with 9 bases aligning to TRBD1. V lost 2 bases and J lost 7; bases outside the gene matches: 9. The germline V gene has CDR1 MDHEN and CDR2 SYDVKM. This CDR3 has 16 residues. CDR3 DNA: TGTGCCAGCAGTTTAGGCGGACAGGGGACCCTCCAGCCCCAGCATTTT. It specifies CASSLGGQGTLQPQHF.

The chain uses TRBV4-2 and TRBJ2-7; D gene uncertain. CDR3 length: 13 residues. V lost 0 bases to trimming and J lost 2 bases, with 5 bases between them. From germline, CDR1 is LGHNA and CDR2 YNFKEQ. The CDR3 DNA sequence: TGTGCCAGCAGCCAAGACTTAACCTACGAGCAGTACTTC. This sequence encodes CASSQDLTYEQYF.

The rearrangement links TRBV6-6 to TRBJ2-7, with 7 bases aligning to TRBD2. CDR3 length: 13 residues. With 4 bases clipped from V and 5 bases from J, the junction kept 5 bases outside the gene matches. CDR1 and CDR2 (germline): MNHNY, SVGAGI (reference sequence). The DNA for the CDR3 is TGTGCCAGCAGTTGGGGGGGGACTGACGAGCAGTACTTC. Protein sequence: CASSWGGTDEQYF.

This chain joins TRBV2 and TRBJ2-5, with no clear D. Germline-derived CDR1 and CDR2 are SNHLY and FYNNEI. This CDR3 has 12 residues. V gave up 4 bases and J gave up 5 bases, with 8 bases separating them. In DNA, the CDR3 is TGTGCCAGCAGTGCCCCACAGGAGACCCAGTACTTC. Translation gives CASSAPQETQYF. Combining the CDR3 with reference TRBV2 and TRBJ2-5 gives the whole variable domain EPEVTQTPSHQVTQMGQEVILRCVPISNHLYFYWYRQILGQKVEFLVSFYNNEISEKSEIFDDQFSVERPDGSNFTLKIRSTKLEDSAMYFCASSAPQETQYFGPGTRLLVL.

The chain is built from TRBV3-1 (or the pseudogene TRBV3-2) and TRBJ2-5; 12 positions match TRBD2. The CDR3 totals 16 residues. In germline, CDR1 is LGHDT, CDR2 YNNKEL (reference sequence). V gave up 3 bases and J gave up 4 bases; unmatched junction bases: 6. Here the CDR3 reads CASSQTSGSPGETQYF. In DNA, the CDR3 is TGTGCCAGCAGCCAGACTAGCGGGAGCCCTGGAGAGACCCAGTACTTC.

This chain joins TRBV28 and TRBJ2-3, with D tentatively TRBD1 (5 bases). Trimming took 5 bases from V and 0 from J, leaving 12 bases between them. This CDR3 comprises 15 residues. Germline V gene lookup returns CDR1 MDHEN and CDR2 SYDVKM. The CDR3 protein is CASSPTGFSTDTQYF. In DNA form, the CDR3 reads TGTGCCAGCAGTCCTACAGGCTTTAGCACAGATACGCAGTATTTT.

The CDR3 DNA sequence: TGTGCCAGCAGTTGGTCGGGGGCCTACGAGCAGTACTTC. This gives the protein CASSWSGAYEQYF. This sequence joins TRBV6-5 and TRBJ2-7; tentative D call: TRBD2 (6 bases). Germline V gene data show CDR1 as MNHEY and CDR2 as SVGAGI. There are 13 residues in the CDR3. V was clipped by 4 bases and J by 2 bases, with 9 bases between them.